This record concerns one T cell receptor (beta chain) sequence. This sample is part of a study of blood T cell repertoires in COVID-19. TCRdb keeps only in-frame clones here, not all; method: immunoSEQ multiplex PCR. The table includes roughly 250,000 clones, about 80% detected once. The V gene's germline CDR1 is LGHDT and CDR2 YNNKEL (reference sequence). This CDR3 spans 15 amino acids. The V end lost 3 bases, the J end lost 3 bases, and 13 bases lay between the germline ends. The source of this sequence is a woman at least 80 years old with acute or convalescent COVID-19. The chain joins TRBV3-1 (or the pseudogene TRBV3-2) to TRBJ2-3; a weak D match, TRBD2 (7 bases). Sequencing was done on a sample of peripheral blood. CDR3 in amino acids: CASSQVGGLTDTQYF. Written as DNA, the CDR3 is TGTGCCAGCAGCCAGGTGGGGGGGCTTACAGATACGCAGTATTTT.